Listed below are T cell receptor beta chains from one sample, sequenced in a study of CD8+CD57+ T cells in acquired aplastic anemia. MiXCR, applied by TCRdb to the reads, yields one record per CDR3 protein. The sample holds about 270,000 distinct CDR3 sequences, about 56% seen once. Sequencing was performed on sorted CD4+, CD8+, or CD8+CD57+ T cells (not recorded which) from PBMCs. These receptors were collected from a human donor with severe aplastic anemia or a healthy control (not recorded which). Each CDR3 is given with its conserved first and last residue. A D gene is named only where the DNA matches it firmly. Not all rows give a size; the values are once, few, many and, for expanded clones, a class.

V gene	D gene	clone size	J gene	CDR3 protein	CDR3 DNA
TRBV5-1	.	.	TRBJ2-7	CASSSSVGKGSNEQYF	TGCGCCAGCAGCTCAAGCGTGGGGAAGGGGTCTAACGAGCAGTACTTC
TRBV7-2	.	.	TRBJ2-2	CASSLAPNTGELFF	TGTGCCAGCAGCTTAGCCCCGAACACCGGGGAGCTGTTTTTT
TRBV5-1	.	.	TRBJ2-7	CASSWSGVSYEQYF	TGCGCCAGCAGCTGGAGCGGAGTTTCCTACGAGCAGTACTTC
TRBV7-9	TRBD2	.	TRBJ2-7	CASSPTGLAGGYEQYF	TGTGCCAGCAGCCCCACGGGACTAGCGGGTGGCTACGAGCAGTACTTC
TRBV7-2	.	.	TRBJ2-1	CASSLAGGPGNEQFF	TGTGCCAGCAGCCTAGCCGGTGGACCTGGGAATGAGCAGTTCTTC
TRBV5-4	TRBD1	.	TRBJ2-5	CASSPMTGDETQYF	TGTGCCAGCAGCCCCATGACAGGGGATGAGACCCAGTACTTC
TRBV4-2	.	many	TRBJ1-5	CASSQGARDQPQHF	TGTGCCAGCAGCCAAGGGGCGCGTGATCAGCCCCAGCATTTT
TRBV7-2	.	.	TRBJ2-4	CASSLVPGGDIQYF	TGTGCCAGCAGCTTAGTCCCAGGGGGGGACATTCAGTACTTC
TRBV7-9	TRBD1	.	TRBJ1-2	CASSLDRGLDYGYTF	TGTGCCAGCAGCTTGGACAGGGGGTTGGACTATGGCTACACCTTC
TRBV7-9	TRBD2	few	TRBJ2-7	CASLQEASGTYEQYF	TGTGCCAGCCTCCAGGAGGCTAGCGGAACCTACGAGCAGTACTTC
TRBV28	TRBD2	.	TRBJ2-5	CASSFPRLAGEGETQYF	TGTGCCAGCAGTTTCCCCCGACTAGCGGGGGAAGGGGAGACCCAGTACTTC
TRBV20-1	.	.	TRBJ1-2	CSARTRNYGYTF	TGCAGTGCCAGAACCAGAAACTATGGCTACACCTTC
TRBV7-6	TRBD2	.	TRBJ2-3	CASSLGRIAGETDTQYF	TGTGCCAGCAGCTTGGGACGTATAGCGGGGGAGACAGATACGCAGTATTTT
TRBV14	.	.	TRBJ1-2	CASSQDSGLYGYTF	TGTGCCAGCAGCCAAGATTCCGGCCTCTATGGCTACACCTTC
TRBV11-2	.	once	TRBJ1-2	CASSSHGGGGANYGYTF	TGTGCCAGCAGCTCCCATGGCGGGGGTGGAGCTAACTATGGCTACACCTTC
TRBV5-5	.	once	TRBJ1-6	CASSLTGRSNSPLHF	TGTGCCAGCAGCCTGACAGGCCGGAGTAATTCACCCCTCCACTTT
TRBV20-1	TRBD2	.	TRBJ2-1	CSARRLAGSTDTQFF	TGCAGTGCTAGACGACTAGCGGGGTCCACAGATACGCAGTTCTTC
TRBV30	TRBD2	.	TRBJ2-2	CAWSKGSSSGGANTGELFF	TGTGCCTGGAGTAAGGGCTCCTCTAGCGGGGGGGCCAACACCGGGGAGCTGTTTTTT